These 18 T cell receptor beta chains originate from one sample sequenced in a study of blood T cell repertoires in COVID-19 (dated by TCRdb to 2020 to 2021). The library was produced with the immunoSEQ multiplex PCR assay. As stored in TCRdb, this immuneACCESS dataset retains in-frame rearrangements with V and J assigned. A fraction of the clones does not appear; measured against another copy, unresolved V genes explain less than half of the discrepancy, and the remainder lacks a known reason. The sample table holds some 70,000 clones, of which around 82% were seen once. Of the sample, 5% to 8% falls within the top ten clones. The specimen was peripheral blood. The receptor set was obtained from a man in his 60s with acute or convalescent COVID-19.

The CDR3 protein is CASSDVGVSYGYTF. The DNA of the CDR3 is TGTGCCAGCAGCGATGTAGGGGTTAGCTATGGCTACACCTTC. The chain recombines TRBV5-4 with TRBJ1-2, with D maybe TRBD1 (5 bases). Trimming removed 4 bases from V and 4 bases from J, with 14 bases in between. This CDR3 region has 14 residues. From germline, CDR1 is SGHNT and CDR2 YYREEE (reference sequence). The variable domain in full, with the rest retrieved from reference TRBV5-4 and TRBJ1-2, is ETGVTQSPTHLIKTRGQQVTLRCSSQSGHNTVSWYQQALGQGPQFIFQYYREEENGRGNFPPRFSGLQFPNYSSELNVNALELDDSALYLCASSDVGVSYGYTFGSGTRLTVV.

The CDR3 loop is CASSLVASGGELFF. The DNA for the CDR3 is TGCGCCAGCAGCTTGGTGGCTAGCGGCGGGGAGCTGTTTTTT. V usage is TRBV5-1 and J usage is TRBJ2-2; the match to TRBD2 covers 7 bases. J was trimmed by 7 bases and V by 0 bases; bases with no gene match: 3. The CDR3 extends over 14 amino acids. Germline CDR1 is SGHRS and CDR2 is YFSETQ.

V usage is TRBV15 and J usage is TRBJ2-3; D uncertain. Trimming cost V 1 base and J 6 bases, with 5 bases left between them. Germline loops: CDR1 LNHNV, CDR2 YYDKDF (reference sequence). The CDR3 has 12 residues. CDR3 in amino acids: CATSRGLDTQYF. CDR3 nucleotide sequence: TGTGCCACCAGCAGAGGACTGGATACGCAGTATTTT.

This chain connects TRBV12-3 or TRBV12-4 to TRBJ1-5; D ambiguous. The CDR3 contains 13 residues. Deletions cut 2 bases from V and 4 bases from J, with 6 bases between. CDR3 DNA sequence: TGTGCCAGCAGTTTAACGGGTAATCAGCCCCAGCATTTT. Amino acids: CASSLTGNQPQHF.

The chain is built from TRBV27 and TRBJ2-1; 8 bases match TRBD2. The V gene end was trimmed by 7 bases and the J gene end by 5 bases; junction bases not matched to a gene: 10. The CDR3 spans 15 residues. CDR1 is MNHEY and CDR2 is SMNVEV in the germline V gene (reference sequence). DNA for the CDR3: TGTGCCAGCAAACTCCGGGGGGGCCTCCACAATGAGCAGTTCTTC. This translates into CASKLRGGLHNEQFF.

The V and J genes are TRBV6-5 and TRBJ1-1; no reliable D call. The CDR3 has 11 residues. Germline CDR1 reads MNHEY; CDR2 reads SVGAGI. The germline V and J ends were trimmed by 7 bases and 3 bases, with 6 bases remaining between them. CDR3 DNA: TGTGCCAGCATCTCCCACACTGAAGCTTTCTTT. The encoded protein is CASISHTEAFF.

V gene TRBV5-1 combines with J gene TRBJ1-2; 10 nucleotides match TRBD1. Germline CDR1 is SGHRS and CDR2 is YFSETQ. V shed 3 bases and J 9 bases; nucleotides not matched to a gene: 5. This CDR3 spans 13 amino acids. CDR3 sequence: CASSYDRGLSYTF. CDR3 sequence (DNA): TGCGCCAGCAGCTATGACAGGGGGCTAAGCTACACCTTC. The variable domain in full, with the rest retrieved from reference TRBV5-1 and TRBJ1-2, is KAGVTQTPRYLIKTRGQQVTLSCSPISGHRSVSWYQQTPGQGLQFLFEYFSETQRNKGNFPGRFSGRQFSNSRSEMNVSTLELGDSALYLCASSYDRGLSYTFGSGTRLTVV.

The CDR3 DNA is TGTGCCAGTAGTACTCAGGCACTCAAAAACATTCAGTACTTC. Its translation is CASSTQALKNIQYF. V is TRBV19 and J is TRBJ2-4; D uncertain. The CDR3 runs to 14 residues. Germline lookup yields CDR1 LNHDA and CDR2 SQIVND (reference sequence). Trimming left V 4 bases short and J 3 bases short, with 10 bases between. The full variable domain, rest sourced from reference TRBV19 and TRBJ2-4, is DGGITQSPKYLFRKEGQNVTLSCEQNLNHDAMYWYRQDPGQGLRLIYYSQIVNDFQKGDIAEGYSVSREKKESFPLTVTSAQKNPTAFYLCASSTQALKNIQYFGAGTRLSVL.

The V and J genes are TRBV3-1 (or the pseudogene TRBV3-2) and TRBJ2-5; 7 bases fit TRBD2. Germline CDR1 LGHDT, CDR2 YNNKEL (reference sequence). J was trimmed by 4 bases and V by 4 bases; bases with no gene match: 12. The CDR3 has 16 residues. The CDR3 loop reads CASSLRGAGEGETQYF. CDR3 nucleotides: TGTGCCAGCAGCCTTCGAGGGGCTGGGGAGGGAGAGACCCAGTACTTC.

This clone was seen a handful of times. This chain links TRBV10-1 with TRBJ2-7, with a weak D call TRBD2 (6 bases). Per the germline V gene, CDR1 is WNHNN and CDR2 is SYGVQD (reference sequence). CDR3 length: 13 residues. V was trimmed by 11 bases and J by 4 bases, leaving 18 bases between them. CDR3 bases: TGCGCCTACCCCCGAAGGAGGGATTACGAGCAGTACGTC. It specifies CAYPRRRDYEQYV.

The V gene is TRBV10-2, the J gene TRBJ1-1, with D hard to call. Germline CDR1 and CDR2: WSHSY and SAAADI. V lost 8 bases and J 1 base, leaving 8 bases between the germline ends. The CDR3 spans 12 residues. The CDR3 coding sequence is TGCGCCAGCCGGAGGGAGAACACTGAAGCTTTCTTT. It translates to CASRRENTEAFF.

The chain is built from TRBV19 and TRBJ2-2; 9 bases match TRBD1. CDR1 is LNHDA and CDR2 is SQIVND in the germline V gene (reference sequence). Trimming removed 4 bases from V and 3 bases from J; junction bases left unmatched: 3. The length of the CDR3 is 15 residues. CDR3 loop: CASSRRTGDTGELFF. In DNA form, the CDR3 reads TGTGCCAGTAGTAGACGGACAGGGGACACCGGGGAGCTGTTTTTT.

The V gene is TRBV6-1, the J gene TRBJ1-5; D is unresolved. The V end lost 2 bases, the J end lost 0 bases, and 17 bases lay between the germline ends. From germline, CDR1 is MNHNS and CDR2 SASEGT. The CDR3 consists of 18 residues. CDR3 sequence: CASSESGRWQLSNQPQHF. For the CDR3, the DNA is TGTGCCAGCAGTGAATCGGGTAGGTGGCAGCTTAGCAATCAGCCCCAGCATTTT.

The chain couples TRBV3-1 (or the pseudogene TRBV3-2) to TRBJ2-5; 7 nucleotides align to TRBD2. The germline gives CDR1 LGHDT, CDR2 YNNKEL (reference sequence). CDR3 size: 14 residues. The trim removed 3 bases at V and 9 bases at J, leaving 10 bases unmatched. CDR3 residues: CASSHGLLGGAQYF. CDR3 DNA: TGTGCCAGCAGCCACGGACTTCTGGGAGGGGCCCAGTACTTC.

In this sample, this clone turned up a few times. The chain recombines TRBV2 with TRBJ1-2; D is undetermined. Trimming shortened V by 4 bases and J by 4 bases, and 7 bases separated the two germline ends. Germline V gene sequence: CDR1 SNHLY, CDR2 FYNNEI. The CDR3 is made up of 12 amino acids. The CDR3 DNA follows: TGTGCCAGCAGTGGGACTTTCTATGGCTACACCTTC. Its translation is CASSGTFYGYTF.

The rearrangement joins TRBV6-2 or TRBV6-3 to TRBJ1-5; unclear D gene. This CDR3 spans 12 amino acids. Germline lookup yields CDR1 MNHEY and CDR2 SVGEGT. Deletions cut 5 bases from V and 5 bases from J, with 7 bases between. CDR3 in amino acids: CASSGPYQPQHF. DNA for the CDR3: TGTGCCAGCAGTGGCCCCTATCAGCCCCAGCATTTT.

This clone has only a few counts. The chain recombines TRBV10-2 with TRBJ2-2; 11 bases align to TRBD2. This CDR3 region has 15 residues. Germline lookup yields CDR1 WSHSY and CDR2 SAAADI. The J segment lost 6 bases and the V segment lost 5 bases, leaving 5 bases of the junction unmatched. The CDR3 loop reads CASSTGLAGPGELFF. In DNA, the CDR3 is TGCGCCAGCAGTACCGGACTAGCGGGCCCCGGGGAGCTGTTTTTT.

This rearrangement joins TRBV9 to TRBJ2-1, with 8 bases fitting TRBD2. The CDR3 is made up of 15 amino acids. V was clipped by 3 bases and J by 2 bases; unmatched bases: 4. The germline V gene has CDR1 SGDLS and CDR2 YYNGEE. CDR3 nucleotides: TGTGCCAGCAGCGCCGGAGCGGGGGCCTACAATGAGCAGTTCTTC. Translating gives CASSAGAGAYNEQFF.